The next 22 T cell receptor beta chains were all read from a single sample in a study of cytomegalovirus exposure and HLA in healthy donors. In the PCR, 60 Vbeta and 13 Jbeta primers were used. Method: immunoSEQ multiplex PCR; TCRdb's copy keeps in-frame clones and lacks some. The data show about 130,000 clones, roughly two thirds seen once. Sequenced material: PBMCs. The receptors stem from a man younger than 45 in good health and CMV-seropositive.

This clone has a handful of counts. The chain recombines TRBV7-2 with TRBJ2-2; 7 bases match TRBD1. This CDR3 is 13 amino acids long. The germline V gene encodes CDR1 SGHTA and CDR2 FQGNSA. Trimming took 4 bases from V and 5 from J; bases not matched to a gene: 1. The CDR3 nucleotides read TGTGCCAGCAGCTCACAGGGGACCGGGGAGCTGTTTTTT. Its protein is CASSSQGTGELFF.

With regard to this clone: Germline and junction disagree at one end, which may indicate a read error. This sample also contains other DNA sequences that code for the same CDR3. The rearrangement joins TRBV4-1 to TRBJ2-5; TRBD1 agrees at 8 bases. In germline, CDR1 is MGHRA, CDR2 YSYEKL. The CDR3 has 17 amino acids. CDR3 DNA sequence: TGCGCCAGCAGCCAAGATGGTGCAGGGGGCGAGAATGAGACCCAATACTTC. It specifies CASSQDGAGGENETQYF.

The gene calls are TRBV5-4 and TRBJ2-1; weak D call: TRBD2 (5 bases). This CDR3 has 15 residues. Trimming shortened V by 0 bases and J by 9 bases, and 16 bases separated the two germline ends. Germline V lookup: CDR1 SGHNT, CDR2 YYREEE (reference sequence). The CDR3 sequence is CASSLALAQAGEQFF. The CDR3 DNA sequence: TGTGCCAGCAGCTTGGCCCTAGCCCAGGCGGGTGAGCAGTTCTTC.

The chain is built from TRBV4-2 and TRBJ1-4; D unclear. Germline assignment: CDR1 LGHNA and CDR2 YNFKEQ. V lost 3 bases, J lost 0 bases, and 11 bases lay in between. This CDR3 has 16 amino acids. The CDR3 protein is CASSQSGTATNEKLFF. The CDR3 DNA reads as TGTGCCAGCAGCCAGAGTGGTACAGCAACTAATGAAAAACTGTTTTTT.

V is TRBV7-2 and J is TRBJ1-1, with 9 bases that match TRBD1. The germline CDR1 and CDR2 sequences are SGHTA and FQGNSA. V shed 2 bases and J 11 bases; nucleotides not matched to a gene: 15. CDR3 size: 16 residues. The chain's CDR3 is CASSLRGQGLLPGAFF. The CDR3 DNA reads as TGTGCCAGCAGCTTAAGGGGACAGGGTCTGCTCCCCGGGGCTTTCTTT.

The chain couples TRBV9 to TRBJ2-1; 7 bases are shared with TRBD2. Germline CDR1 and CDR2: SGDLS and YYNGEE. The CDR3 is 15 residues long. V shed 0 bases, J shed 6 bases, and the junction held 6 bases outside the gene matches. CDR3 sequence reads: CASSVEGGRGNEQFF. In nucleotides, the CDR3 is TGTGCCAGCAGCGTAGAGGGCGGGAGAGGCAATGAGCAGTTCTTC.

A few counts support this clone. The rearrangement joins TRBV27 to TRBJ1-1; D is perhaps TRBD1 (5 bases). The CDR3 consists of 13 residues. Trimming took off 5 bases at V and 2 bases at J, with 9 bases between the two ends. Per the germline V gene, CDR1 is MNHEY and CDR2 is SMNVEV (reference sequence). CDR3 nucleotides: TGTGCCAGCAGTCCAGGGTCAAACACTGAAGCTTTCTTT. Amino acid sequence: CASSPGSNTEAFF.

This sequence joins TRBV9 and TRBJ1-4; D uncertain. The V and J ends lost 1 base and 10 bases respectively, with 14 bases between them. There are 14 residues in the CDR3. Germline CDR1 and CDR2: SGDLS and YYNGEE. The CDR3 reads CASSVPQSGGKLFF. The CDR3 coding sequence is TGTGCCAGCAGCGTACCCCAATCCGGTGGAAAACTGTTTTTT.

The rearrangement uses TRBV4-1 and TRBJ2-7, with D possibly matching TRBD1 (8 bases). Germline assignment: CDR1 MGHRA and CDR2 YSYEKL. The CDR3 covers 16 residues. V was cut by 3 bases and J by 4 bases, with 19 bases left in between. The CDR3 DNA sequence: TGCGCCAGCAGCCACCGGACAGGGACTATCGGGTACGAGCAGTACTTC. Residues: CASSHRTGTIGYEQYF.

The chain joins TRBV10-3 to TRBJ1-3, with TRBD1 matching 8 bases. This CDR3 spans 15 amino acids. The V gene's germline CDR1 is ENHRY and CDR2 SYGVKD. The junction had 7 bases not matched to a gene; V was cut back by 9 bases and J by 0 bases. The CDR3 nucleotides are TGTGCCATATGGACAGGGATGGGCTCTGGAAACACCATATATTTT. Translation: CAIWTGMGSGNTIYF.

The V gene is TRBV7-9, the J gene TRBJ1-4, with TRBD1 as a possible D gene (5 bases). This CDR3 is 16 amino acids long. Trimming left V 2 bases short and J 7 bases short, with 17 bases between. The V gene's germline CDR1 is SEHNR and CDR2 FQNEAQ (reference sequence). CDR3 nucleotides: TGTGCCAGCAGCTTAAGTTACCAGGGTATATTTGAAAAACTGTTTTTT. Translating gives CASSLSYQGIFEKLFF.

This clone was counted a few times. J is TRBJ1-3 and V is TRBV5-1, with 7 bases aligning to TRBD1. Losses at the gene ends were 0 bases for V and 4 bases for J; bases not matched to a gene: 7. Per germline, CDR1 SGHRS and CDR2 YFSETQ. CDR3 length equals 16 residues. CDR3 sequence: CASSLGTGTTGNTIYF. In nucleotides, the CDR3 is TGCGCCAGCAGCTTGGGGACAGGAACTACCGGAAACACCATATATTTT.

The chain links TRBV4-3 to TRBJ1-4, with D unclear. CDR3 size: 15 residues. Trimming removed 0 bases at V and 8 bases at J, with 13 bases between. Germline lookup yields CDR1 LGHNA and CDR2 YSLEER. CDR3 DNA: TGCGCCAGCAGCCAAGATCAAGACTGGAGGGAAAAACTGTTTTTT. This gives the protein CASSQDQDWREKLFF.

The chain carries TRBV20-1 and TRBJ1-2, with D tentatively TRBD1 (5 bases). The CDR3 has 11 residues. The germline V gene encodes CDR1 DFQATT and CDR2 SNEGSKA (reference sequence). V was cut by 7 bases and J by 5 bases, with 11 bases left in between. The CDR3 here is CSVQGNYGYTF. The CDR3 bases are TGCAGTGTCCAGGGTAATTATGGCTACACCTTC.

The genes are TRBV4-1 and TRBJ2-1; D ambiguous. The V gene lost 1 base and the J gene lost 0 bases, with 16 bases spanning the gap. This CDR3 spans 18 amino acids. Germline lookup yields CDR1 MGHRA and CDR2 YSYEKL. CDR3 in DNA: TGCGCCAGCAGCCAAGTACCCGACTTCTTTAGCTCCTACAATGAGCAGTTCTTC. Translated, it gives CASSQVPDFFSSYNEQFF.

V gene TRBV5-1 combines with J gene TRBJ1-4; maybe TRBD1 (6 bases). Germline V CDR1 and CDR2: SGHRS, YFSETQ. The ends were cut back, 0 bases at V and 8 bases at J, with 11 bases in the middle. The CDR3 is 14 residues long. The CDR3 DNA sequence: TGCGCCAGCAGCTTGGACAGGGAAGGCGAAAAACTGTTTTTT. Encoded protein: CASSLDREGEKLFF.

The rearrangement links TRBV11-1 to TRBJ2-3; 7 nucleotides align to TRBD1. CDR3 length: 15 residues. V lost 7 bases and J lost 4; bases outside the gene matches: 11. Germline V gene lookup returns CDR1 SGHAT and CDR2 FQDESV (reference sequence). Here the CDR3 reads CASTRRGGEADTQYF. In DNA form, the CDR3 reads TGTGCCAGCACTAGGAGAGGGGGCGAGGCAGATACGCAGTATTTT.

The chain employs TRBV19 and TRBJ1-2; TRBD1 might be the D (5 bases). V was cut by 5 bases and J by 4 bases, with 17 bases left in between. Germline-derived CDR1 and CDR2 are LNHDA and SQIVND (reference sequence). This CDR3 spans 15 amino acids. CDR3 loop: CASSYGTSRSYGYTF. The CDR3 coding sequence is TGTGCCAGTAGTTATGGGACTTCCCGGAGCTATGGCTACACCTTC.

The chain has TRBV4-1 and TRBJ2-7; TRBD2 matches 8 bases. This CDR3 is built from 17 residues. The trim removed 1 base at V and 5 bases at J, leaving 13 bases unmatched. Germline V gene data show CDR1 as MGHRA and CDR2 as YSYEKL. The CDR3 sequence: CASSQGPLIRREDEQYF. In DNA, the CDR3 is TGCGCCAGCAGCCAAGGGCCTCTGATCCGGCGGGAGGACGAGCAGTACTTC.

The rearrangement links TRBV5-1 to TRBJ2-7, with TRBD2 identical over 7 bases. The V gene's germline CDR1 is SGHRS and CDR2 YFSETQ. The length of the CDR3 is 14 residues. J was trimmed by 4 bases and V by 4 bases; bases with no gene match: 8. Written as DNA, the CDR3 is TGCGCCAGCAGCCCAGCGCGGGAGTTTTACGAGCAGTACTTC. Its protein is CASSPAREFYEQYF.

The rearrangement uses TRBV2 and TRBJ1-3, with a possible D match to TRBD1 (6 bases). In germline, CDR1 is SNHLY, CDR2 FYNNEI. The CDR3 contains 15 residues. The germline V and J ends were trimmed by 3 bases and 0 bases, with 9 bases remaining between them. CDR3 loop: CASSDRGSSGNTIYF. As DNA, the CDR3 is TGTGCCAGCAGTGACAGGGGTAGCTCTGGAAACACCATATATTTT. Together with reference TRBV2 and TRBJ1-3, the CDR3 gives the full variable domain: EPEVTQTPSHQVTQMGQEVILRCVPISNHLYFYWYRQILGQKVEFLVSFYNNEISEKSEIFDDQFSVERPDGSNFTLKIRSTKLEDSAMYFCASSDRGSSGNTIYFGEGSWLTVV.

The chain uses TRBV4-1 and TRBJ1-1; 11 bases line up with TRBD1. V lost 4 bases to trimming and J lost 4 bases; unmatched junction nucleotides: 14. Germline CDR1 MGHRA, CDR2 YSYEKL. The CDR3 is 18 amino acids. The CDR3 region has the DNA TGCGCCAGCAGCCCGAGCGGACAGGGGGCAACTGGGGGCACTGAAGCTTTCTTT. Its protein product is CASSPSGQGATGGTEAFF.